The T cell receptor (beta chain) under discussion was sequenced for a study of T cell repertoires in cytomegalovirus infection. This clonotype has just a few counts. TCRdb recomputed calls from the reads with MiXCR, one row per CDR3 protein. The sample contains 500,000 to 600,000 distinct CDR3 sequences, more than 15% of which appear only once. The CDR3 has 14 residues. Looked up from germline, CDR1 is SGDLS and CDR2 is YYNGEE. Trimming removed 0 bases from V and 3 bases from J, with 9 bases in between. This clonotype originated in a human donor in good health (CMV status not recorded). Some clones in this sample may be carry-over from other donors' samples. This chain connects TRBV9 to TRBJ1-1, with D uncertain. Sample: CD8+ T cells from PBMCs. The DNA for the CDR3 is TGTGCCAGCAGCGTAGTCAACAGTTACACTGAAGCTTTCTTT. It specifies CASSVVNSYTEAFF. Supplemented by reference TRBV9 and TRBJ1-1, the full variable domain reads DSGVTQTPKHLITATGQRVTLRCSPRSGDLSVYWYQQSLDQGLQFLIQYYNGEERAKGNILERFSAQQFPDLHSELNLSSLELGDSALYFCASSVVNSYTEAFFGQGTRLTVV.